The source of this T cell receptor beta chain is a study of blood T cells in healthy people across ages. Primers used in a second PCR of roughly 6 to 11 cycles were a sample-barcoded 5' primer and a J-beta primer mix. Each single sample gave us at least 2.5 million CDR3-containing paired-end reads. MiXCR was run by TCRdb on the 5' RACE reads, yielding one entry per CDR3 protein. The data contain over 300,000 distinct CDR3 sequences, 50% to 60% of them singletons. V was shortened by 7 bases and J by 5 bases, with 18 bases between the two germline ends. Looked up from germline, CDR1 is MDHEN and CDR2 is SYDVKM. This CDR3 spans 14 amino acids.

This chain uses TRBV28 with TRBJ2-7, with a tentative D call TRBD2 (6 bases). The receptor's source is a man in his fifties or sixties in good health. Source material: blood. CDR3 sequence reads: CASKEGGRSDEQYF. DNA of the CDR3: TGTGCCAGCAAGGAAGGAGGGAGAAGCGACGAGCAGTACTTC.